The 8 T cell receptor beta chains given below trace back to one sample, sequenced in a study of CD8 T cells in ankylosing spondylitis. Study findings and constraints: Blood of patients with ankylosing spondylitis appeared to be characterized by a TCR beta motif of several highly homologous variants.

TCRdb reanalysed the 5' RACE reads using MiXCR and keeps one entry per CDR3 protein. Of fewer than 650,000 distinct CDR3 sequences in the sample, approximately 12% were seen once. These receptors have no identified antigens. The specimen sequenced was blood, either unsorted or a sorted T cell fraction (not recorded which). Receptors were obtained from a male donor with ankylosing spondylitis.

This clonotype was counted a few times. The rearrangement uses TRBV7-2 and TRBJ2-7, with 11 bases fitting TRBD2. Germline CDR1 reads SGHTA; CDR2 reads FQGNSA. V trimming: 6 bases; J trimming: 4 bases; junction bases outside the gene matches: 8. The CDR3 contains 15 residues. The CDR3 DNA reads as TGTGCCAGCAGTATACCGGGACTAGCGGCTTACGAGCAGTACTTC. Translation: CASSIPGLAAYEQYF.

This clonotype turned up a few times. This CDR3 reads CASSTRRVDGYTF. The DNA of the CDR3 is TGTGCCAGCAGTACGCGCAGGGTAGATGGCTACACCTTC. This sequence joins TRBV6-2 or TRBV6-3 and TRBJ1-2; D possibly corresponds to TRBD1 (5 bases). The V gene's germline CDR1 is MNHEY and CDR2 SVGEGT. V was cut by 5 bases and J by 6 bases, with 13 bases left in between. The CDR3 contains 13 residues.

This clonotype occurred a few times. This CDR3 is CASRTAPNEKLFF. CDR3 DNA: TGCGCCAGCCGGACGGCTCCTAATGAAAAACTGTTTTTT. V usage is TRBV5-1 and J usage is TRBJ1-4, with no clear D. Trimming took 7 bases from V and 3 from J, leaving 10 bases between them. The CDR3 covers 13 residues. Looked up from germline, CDR1 is SGHRS and CDR2 is YFSETQ.

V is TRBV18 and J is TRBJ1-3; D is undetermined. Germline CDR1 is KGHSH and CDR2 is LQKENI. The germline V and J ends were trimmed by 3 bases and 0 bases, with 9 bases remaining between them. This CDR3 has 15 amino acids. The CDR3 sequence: CASSPSESSGNTIYF. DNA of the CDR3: TGTGCCAGCTCACCCTCAGAGAGCTCTGGAAACACCATATATTTT.

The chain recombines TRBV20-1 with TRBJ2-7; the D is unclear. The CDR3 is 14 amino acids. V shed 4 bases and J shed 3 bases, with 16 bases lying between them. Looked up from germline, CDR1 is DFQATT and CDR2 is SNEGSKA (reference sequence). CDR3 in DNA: TGCAGTGCTACCCCTAGAGAGCTGTTCTACGAGCAGTACTTC. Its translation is CSATPRELFYEQYF.

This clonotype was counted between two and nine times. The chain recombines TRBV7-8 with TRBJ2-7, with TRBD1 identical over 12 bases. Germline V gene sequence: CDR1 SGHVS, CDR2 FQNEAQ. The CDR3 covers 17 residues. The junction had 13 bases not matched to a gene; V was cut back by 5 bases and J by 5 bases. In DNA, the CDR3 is TGTGCCAGCAGCCCTTTTATTGGGGGGACAGGGGGCGACGAGCAGTACTTC. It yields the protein CASSPFIGGTGGDEQYF.

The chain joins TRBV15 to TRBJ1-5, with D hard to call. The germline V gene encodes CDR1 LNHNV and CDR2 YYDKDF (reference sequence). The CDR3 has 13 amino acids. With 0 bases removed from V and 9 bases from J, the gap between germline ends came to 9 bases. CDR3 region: CATSRDLGAPQHF. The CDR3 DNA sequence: TGTGCCACCAGCAGAGACCTCGGTGCGCCCCAGCATTTT.

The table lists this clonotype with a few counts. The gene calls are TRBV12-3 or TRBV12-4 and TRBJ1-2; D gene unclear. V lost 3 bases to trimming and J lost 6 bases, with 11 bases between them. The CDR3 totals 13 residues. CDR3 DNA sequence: TGTGCCAGCAGTTTTGAAACCCCACATGGCTACACCTTC. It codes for CASSFETPHGYTF.